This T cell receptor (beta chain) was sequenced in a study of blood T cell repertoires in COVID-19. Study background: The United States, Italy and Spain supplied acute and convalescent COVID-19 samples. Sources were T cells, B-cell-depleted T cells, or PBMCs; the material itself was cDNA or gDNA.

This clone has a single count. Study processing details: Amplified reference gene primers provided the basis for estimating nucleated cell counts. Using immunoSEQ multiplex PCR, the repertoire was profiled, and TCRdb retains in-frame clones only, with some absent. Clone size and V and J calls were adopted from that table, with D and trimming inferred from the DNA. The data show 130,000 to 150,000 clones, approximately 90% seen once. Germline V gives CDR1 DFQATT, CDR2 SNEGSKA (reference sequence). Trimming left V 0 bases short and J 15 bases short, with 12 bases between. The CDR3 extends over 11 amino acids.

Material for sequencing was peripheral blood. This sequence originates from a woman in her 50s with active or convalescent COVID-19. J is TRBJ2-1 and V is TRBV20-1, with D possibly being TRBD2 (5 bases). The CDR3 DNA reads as TGCAGTGCTAGAGATTGGAGGAATCTGTTCTTC. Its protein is CSARDWRNLFF.